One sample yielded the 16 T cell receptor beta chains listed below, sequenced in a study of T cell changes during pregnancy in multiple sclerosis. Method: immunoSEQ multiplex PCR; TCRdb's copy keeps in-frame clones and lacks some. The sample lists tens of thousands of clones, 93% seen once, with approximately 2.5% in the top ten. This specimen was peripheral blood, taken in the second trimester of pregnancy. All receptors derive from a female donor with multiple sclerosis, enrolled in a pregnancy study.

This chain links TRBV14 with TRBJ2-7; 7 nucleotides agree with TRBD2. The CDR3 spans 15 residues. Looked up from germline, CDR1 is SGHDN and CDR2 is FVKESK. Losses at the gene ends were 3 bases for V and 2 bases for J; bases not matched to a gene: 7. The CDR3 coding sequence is TGTGCCAGCAGCCACCTTGACGGGGGGACCTACGAGCAGTACTTC. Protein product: CASSHLDGGTYEQYF.

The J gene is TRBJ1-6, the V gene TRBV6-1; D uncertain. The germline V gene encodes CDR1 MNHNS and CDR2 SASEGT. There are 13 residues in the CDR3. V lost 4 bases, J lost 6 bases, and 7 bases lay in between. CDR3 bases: TGTGCCAGCAGTGCCATTAGTAATTCACCCCTCCACTTT. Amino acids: CASSAISNSPLHF.

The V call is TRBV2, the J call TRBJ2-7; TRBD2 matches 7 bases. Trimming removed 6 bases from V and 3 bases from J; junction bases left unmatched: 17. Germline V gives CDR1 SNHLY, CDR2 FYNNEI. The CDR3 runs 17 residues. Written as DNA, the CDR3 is TGTGCCAGCAGGGGGACTCTGCGGGAGTCTCCACGCTACGAGCAGTACTTC. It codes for CASRGTLRESPRYEQYF.

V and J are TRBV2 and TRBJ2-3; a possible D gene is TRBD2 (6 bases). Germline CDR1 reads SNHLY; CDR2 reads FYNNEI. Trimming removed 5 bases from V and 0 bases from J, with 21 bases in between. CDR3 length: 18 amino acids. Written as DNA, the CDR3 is TGTGCCAGCAGTATGTCCCCGTGGGGGACTTCTAGCACAGATACGCAGTATTTT. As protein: CASSMSPWGTSSTDTQYF. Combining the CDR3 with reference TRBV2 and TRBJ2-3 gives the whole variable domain EPEVTQTPSHQVTQMGQEVILRCVPISNHLYFYWYRQILGQKVEFLVSFYNNEISEKSEIFDDQFSVERPDGSNFTLKIRSTKLEDSAMYFCASSMSPWGTSSTDTQYFGPGTRLTVL.

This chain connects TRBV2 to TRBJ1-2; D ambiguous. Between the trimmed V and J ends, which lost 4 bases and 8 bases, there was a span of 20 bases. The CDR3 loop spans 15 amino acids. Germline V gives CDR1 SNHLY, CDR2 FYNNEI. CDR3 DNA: TGTGCCAGCAGTGTACTCAGACCGAAGGCACAGGGCTACACCTTC. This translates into CASSVLRPKAQGYTF.

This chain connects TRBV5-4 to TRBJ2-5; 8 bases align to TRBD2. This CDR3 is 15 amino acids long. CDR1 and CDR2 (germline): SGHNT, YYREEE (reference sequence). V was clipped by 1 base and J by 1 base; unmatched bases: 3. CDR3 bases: TGTGCCAGCAGCTTGAGGCTAGCGGGCCAAGAGACCCAGTACTTC. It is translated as CASSLRLAGQETQYF.

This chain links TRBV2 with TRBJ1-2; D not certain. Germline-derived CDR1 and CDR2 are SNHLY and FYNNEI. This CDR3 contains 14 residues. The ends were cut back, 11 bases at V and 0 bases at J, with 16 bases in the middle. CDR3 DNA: TGTGCCCGCCTCGGGGAACAGTCTAACTATGGCTACACCTTC. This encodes CARLGEQSNYGYTF.

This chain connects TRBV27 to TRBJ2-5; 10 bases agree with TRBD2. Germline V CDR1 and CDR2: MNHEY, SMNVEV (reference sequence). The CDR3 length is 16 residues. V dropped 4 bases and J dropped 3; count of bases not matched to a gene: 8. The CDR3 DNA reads TGTGCCAGCAGTTACGGGGGGCTAGCGGGAGAAGAGACCCAGTACTTC. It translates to CASSYGGLAGEETQYF.

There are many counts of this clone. This CDR3 is CASSQEPPGPSYF. The CDR3 DNA reads as TGCGCCAGCAGCCAAGAGCCCCCAGGGCCCTCGTACTTC. The rearrangement joins TRBV4-1 to TRBJ2-7, with D perhaps matching TRBD1 (5 bases). Germline assignment: CDR1 MGHRA and CDR2 YSYEKL. The CDR3 totals 13 residues. V lost 0 bases to trimming and J lost 12 bases, with 15 bases between them.

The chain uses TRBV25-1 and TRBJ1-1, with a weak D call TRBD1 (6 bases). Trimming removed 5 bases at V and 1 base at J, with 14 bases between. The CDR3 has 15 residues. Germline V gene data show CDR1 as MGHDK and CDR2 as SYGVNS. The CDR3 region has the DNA TGTGCCAGCAGTTCCCTGACAGGCCAGAACACTGAAGCTTTCTTT. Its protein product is CASSSLTGQNTEAFF.

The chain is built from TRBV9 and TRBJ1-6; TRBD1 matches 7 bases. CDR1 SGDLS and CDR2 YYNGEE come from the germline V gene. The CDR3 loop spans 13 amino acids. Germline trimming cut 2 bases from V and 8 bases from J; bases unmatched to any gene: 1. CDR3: CASSVRGHSPLHF. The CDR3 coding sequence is TGTGCCAGCAGCGTGAGGGGGCATTCACCCCTCCACTTT.

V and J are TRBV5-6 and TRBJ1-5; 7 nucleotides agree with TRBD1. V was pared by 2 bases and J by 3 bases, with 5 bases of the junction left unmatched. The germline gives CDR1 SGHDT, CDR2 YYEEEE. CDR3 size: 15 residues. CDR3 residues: CASSLGQANNQPQHF. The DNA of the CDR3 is TGTGCCAGCAGCTTAGGACAGGCGAACAATCAGCCCCAGCATTTT.

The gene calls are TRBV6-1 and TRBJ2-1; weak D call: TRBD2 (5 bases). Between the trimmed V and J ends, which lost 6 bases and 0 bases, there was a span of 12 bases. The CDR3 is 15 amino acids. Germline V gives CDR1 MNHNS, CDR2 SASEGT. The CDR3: CASRGLTSSYNEQFF. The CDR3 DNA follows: TGTGCCAGCAGAGGTCTAACTAGCTCCTACAATGAGCAGTTCTTC.

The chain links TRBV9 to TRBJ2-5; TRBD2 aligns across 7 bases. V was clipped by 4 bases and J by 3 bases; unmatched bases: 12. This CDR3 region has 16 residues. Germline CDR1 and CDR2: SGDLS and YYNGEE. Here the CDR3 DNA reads TGTGCCAGCAGCAGAGAATCTGGGGGGGGGAAAGAGACCCAGTACTTC. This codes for CASSRESGGGKETQYF. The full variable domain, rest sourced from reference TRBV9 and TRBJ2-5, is DSGVTQTPKHLITATGQRVTLRCSPRSGDLSVYWYQQSLDQGLQFLIQYYNGEERAKGNILERFSAQQFPDLHSELNLSSLELGDSALYFCASSRESGGGKETQYFGPGTRLLVL.

The CDR3 loop is CASSWTSGGVGDEQFF. Written as DNA, the CDR3 is TGTGCCAGTAGTTGGACTAGCGGGGGGGTGGGCGATGAGCAGTTCTTC. The chain uses TRBV19 and TRBJ2-1; 15 bases are a match to TRBD2. The germline gives CDR1 LNHDA, CDR2 SQIVND (reference sequence). Germline trimming cut 5 bases from V and 8 bases from J; bases unmatched to any gene: 7. The CDR3 has 16 residues.

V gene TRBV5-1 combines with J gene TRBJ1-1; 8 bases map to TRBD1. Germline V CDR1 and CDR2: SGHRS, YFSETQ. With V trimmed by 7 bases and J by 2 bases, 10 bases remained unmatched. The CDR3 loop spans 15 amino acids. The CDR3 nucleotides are TGCGCCAGCGCCCGAAGGACAGGGACTAACACTGAAGCTTTCTTT. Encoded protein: CASARRTGTNTEAFF.